A selection of T cell receptor beta chains follows, all from one sample in a study of T cells in Graves' hyperthyroidism and ophthalmopathy. TCRdb called the multiplex PCR reads again in MiXCR, with one record for every CDR3 protein. The sample records some 600,000 distinct CDR3 sequences, approximately 15% being singletons. The sample consisted of blood. Every receptor here comes from a woman younger than 45 with Graves' hyperthyroidism that later progressed to Graves' ophthalmopathy. The CDR3 runs from the conserved cysteine through the conserved F or W. Each record gives: V gene, clone size, D gene, J gene, CDR3 DNA, CDR3 protein. D genes are given only for firm matches. The size of a clone is reported for some rows only, either as once, few or many, or as a class for expanded clones.

V: TRBV25-1; size: many; D: -; J: TRBJ2-6; DNA: TGTGCCAGCTCCTGGGGGGTTGGGGCCAACGTCCTGACTTTC; CDR3: CASSWGVGANVLTF
V: TRBV6-1; size: many; D: -; J: TRBJ1-1; DNA: TGTGCCAGCAGGCGGACGGAGGGGGGTGCTGAAGCTTTCTTT; CDR3: CASRRTEGGAEAFF
V: TRBV10-2; size: -; D: -; J: TRBJ2-7; DNA: TGCGCCAGCAATCAGGGGTCCCACGAGCAGTACTTC; CDR3: CASNQGSHEQYF
V: TRBV28; size: many; D: TRBD2; J: TRBJ2-7; DNA: TGTGCCAGCAGCAAACTAGCGGAGCAGTACTTC; CDR3: CASSKLAEQYF
V: TRBV14; size: few; D: TRBD1; J: TRBJ2-7; DNA: TGTGCCAGCAGCCAGTGGACAGGGGAGGGTAGCTACTACGAGCAGTACTTC; CDR3: CASSQWTGEGSYYEQYF
V: TRBV6-1; size: few; D: TRBD1; J: TRBJ1-4; DNA: TGTGCCAGCAGCCCGCCGGGACAGGGGTTCACTAATGAAAAACTGTTTTTT; CDR3: CASSPPGQGFTNEKLFF
V: TRBV27; size: -; D: TRBD1; J: TRBJ1-5; DNA: TGTGCCAGCAGAGGACAGGGATCGGTACAGCCCCAGCATTTT; CDR3: CASRGQGSVQPQHF
V: TRBV2; size: many; D: TRBD1; J: TRBJ1-5; DNA: TGTGCCAGCACCGGACAGGGGCTAGGTCAGCCCCAGCATTTT; CDR3: CASTGQGLGQPQHF
V: TRBV5-1; size: -; D: -; J: TRBJ2-3; DNA: TGCGCCAGCAGCTTGGTACCAGCGATAGACACAGATACGCAGTATTTT; CDR3: CASSLVPAIDTDTQYF
V: TRBV6-1; size: -; D: -; J: TRBJ2-3; DNA: TGTGCCAGGACGAGGGGGATGACAGATACGCAGTATTTT; CDR3: CARTRGMTDTQYF
V: TRBV19; size: once; D: -; J: TRBJ1-4; DNA: TGTGCCGGCAGAGGGGTATATCATGAAAAACTGTTTTTT; CDR3: CAGRGVYHEKLFF
V: TRBV19; size: many; D: -; J: TRBJ1-5; DNA: TGTGCCAGCAATGACATACCGGCTCAGCCCCAGCATTTT; CDR3: CASNDIPAQPQHF
V: TRBV14; size: many; D: TRBD1; J: TRBJ2-2; DNA: TGTGCCAGCAGCCTATTGACAGGGTCTTACACCGGGGAGCTGTTTTTT; CDR3: CASSLLTGSYTGELFF
V: TRBV6-6; size: many; D: -; J: TRBJ2-7; DNA: TGTGCCAGCAGTTACCTAGATGGCGAGCAGTACTTC; CDR3: CASSYLDGEQYF
V: TRBV7-8; size: many; D: -; J: TRBJ2-2; DNA: TGTGCCAGCAGCTTAGCGCGGGGGCCCTACACCGGGGAGCTGTTTTTT; CDR3: CASSLARGPYTGELFF
V: TRBV6-1; size: -; D: -; J: TRBJ2-2; DNA: TGTGCCAGCAGCCCCCGAGGGCGAACCGGGGAGCTGTTTTTT; CDR3: CASSPRGRTGELFF
V: TRBV29-1; size: -; D: TRBD1; J: TRBJ1-5; DNA: TGCAGCGTTGAATCGGACAGGGCCCAGCCCCAGCATTTT; CDR3: CSVESDRAQPQHF
V: TRBV7-7; size: many; D: -; J: TRBJ2-7; DNA: TGTGCTAGCAGCTTAGGGGACGGTCGAACCTACGAGCAGTACTTC; CDR3: CASSLGDGRTYEQYF
V: TRBV3-1; size: few; D: -; J: TRBJ2-7; DNA: TGTGCCAGCAGCCAAGGCAAGGGGTACGAGCAGTACTTC; CDR3: CASSQGKGYEQYF
V: TRBV12-3/TRBV12-4; size: many; D: TRBD2; J: TRBJ2-3; DNA: TGTGCCAGCAGTCCGCGGACTAGCGTCAATACAGATACGCAGTATTTT; CDR3: CASSPRTSVNTDTQYF
V: TRBV20-1; size: many; D: TRBD2; J: TRBJ2-5; DNA: TGCAGTGCTAGAGAGCTAGCGGTCCAAGAGACCCAGTACTTC; CDR3: CSARELAVQETQYF
V: TRBV5-1; size: -; D: TRBD1; J: TRBJ2-2; DNA: TGCGCCAGCAGCCTCCGGACAGGGGCGGGGACCGGGGAGCTGTTTTTT; CDR3: CASSLRTGAGTGELFF
V: TRBV7-3; size: -; D: TRBD2; J: TRBJ2-3; DNA: TGTGCCAGCAGCCTGAAAGGACTAGCGGCACCAGATACGCAGTATTTT; CDR3: CASSLKGLAAPDTQYF
V: TRBV3-1; size: -; D: -; J: TRBJ1-3; DNA: TGTGCCAGCAGCCAAGTGGGGGCTTCTGGAAACACCATATATTTT; CDR3: CASSQVGASGNTIYF
V: TRBV11-3; size: many; D: -; J: TRBJ1-1; DNA: TGTGCCAGCAGCTTAGAGGATCGTCTTGGGATGAACACTGAAGCTTTCTTT; CDR3: CASSLEDRLGMNTEAFF
V: TRBV6-1; size: many; D: TRBD2; J: TRBJ2-5; DNA: TGTGCCAGCAGTCAAGTCAGCGGGATGTGGGAGACCCAGTACTTC; CDR3: CASSQVSGMWETQYF
V: TRBV7-9; size: many; D: TRBD2; J: TRBJ2-2; DNA: TGTGCCAGCAGCTTAGGAGGAGCGGGAGGTACCGGGGAGCTGTTTTTT; CDR3: CASSLGGAGGTGELFF
V: TRBV7-2; size: few; D: -; J: TRBJ1-2; DNA: TGTGCCAGCAGCTTAGATCCGACTAGTGGCTACACCTTC; CDR3: CASSLDPTSGYTF
V: TRBV27; size: many; D: TRBD2; J: TRBJ2-1; DNA: TGTGCCAGCAGTTTTGAGTCGCGGGGGAGCTCCTACAATGAGCAGTTCTTC; CDR3: CASSFESRGSSYNEQFF
V: TRBV5-1; size: many; D: -; J: TRBJ2-1; DNA: TGCGCCAGCAGCACCGGGAATGAGCAGTTCTTC; CDR3: CASSTGNEQFF
V: TRBV5-8; size: few; D: -; J: TRBJ1-1; DNA: TGTGCCAGCAGCCGGGGGCTTTGGCGGGGGGACACTGAAGCTTTCTTT; CDR3: CASSRGLWRGDTEAFF
V: TRBV24-1; size: many; D: TRBD1; J: TRBJ1-1; DNA: TGTGCCACCACCGCGAGACAGGGTAAAGGGAACACTGAAGCTTTCTTT; CDR3: CATTARQGKGNTEAFF
V: TRBV6-1; size: -; D: TRBD2; J: TRBJ2-3; DNA: TGTGCCAGCAGGGTTTCAGCGGGATTCACAGATACGCAGTATTTT; CDR3: CASRVSAGFTDTQYF
V: TRBV20-1; size: few; D: -; J: TRBJ2-3; DNA: TGCAGTGCTAGAGAAGGGCGGGATGGGCAGTATTTT; CDR3: CSAREGRDGQYF
V: TRBV4-1; size: -; D: -; J: TRBJ1-2; DNA: TGCGCCAGCAGCCAAGTATCCGAAACCTATGGCTACACCTTC; CDR3: CASSQVSETYGYTF
V: TRBV7-9; size: many; D: -; J: TRBJ2-3; DNA: TGTGCCAGCAGCCAGTGGGCTAGCACAGATACGCAGTATTTT; CDR3: CASSQWASTDTQYF
V: TRBV6-1; size: many; D: TRBD2; J: TRBJ2-3; DNA: TGTGCCGTAAAGAGGGGTAGCGGGAGTCCAGATACGCAGTATTTT; CDR3: CAVKRGSGSPDTQYF
V: TRBV13; size: -; D: -; J: TRBJ1-2; DNA: TGTGCCAGCAGCTTTAGCCAACCCTCTGAGAGAAGTCAAGCTAACTATGGCTACACCTTC; CDR3: CASSFSQPSERSQANYGYTF
V: TRBV12-3/TRBV12-4; size: many; D: TRBD2; J: TRBJ2-1; DNA: TGTGCCACGCAGGGCCTAGCGGTATACAATGAGCAGTTCTTC; CDR3: CATQGLAVYNEQFF
V: TRBV6-1; size: many; D: -; J: TRBJ2-2; DNA: TGTGCCAGCAGGACTGACACGAACACCGGGGAGCTGTTTTTT; CDR3: CASRTDTNTGELFF
V: TRBV12-3/TRBV12-4; size: many; D: TRBD1; J: TRBJ2-1; DNA: TGTGCCAGCACAGGACAGGGAAGTAGGGCTTACTACAATGAGCAGTTCTTC; CDR3: CASTGQGSRAYYNEQFF
V: TRBV20-1; size: many; D: TRBD1; J: TRBJ2-2; DNA: TGCAGTGCTAGACCCTTCGACAGGGATAACACCGGGGAGCTGTTTTTT; CDR3: CSARPFDRDNTGELFF
V: TRBV5-1; size: -; D: -; J: TRBJ2-7; DNA: TGCGCCAGCAGCTTGGGACAGAATCTGAACTACGAGCAGTACTTC; CDR3: CASSLGQNLNYEQYF
V: TRBV18; size: many; D: -; J: TRBJ1-6; DNA: TGTGCCAGCTCGCCAAGGAATTCACCCCTCCACTTT; CDR3: CASSPRNSPLHF
V: TRBV7-2; size: -; D: -; J: TRBJ2-1; DNA: TGTGCCAGCAGCCGTGGACCTCACAATGAGCAGTTCTTC; CDR3: CASSRGPHNEQFF
V: TRBV30; size: many; D: TRBD1; J: TRBJ2-4; DNA: TGTGCCTGGAGTACGGGACAGATGGACATTCAGTACTTC; CDR3: CAWSTGQMDIQYF
V: TRBV11-2; size: many; D: -; J: TRBJ1-5; DNA: TGTGCCAGCAGCCCCGATTCGGGCAATCAGCCCCAGCATTTT; CDR3: CASSPDSGNQPQHF
V: TRBV6-1; size: many; D: -; J: TRBJ1-1; DNA: TGTGCCAGCAGGACTCAAAGGGGGTCGAACACTGAAGCTTTCTTT; CDR3: CASRTQRGSNTEAFF
V: TRBV6-2/TRBV6-3; size: many; D: -; J: TRBJ2-5; DNA: TGTGCCAGCAGCGGACTACTACAAGAGACCCAGTACTTC; CDR3: CASSGLLQETQYF
V: TRBV6-1; size: -; D: -; J: TRBJ1-2; DNA: TGTGCCAGCAGTGGCCCGGGACAAAACTATGGCTACACCTTC; CDR3: CASSGPGQNYGYTF
V: TRBV27; size: many; D: TRBD1; J: TRBJ2-7; DNA: TGTGCCAGCAGTCCTAGGGACAGGGGGCTCTACGAGCAGTACTTC; CDR3: CASSPRDRGLYEQYF
V: TRBV4-1; size: -; D: -; J: TRBJ2-1; DNA: TGCGCCAGCAGCCAAATATGGGCTTCAAGTTCCTACAATGAGCAGTTCTTC; CDR3: CASSQIWASSSYNEQFF
V: TRBV19; size: -; D: -; J: TRBJ2-7; DNA: TGTGCCAGTAGTACCCAGGGGACTCATTGGGCCTACGAGCAGTACTTC; CDR3: CASSTQGTHWAYEQYF
V: TRBV7-2; size: many; D: -; J: TRBJ2-7; DNA: TGTGCCAGCAGCTTAACTAGCTTACGCGAGCAGTACTTC; CDR3: CASSLTSLREQYF
V: TRBV2; size: many; D: -; J: TRBJ1-5; DNA: TGTGCCAGCAGGCCGTGGGGGCCTAATCAGCCCCAGCATTTT; CDR3: CASRPWGPNQPQHF
V: TRBV18; size: many; D: -; J: TRBJ1-1; DNA: TGTGCCAGCTCACCAGCTAGTGGGAGCACTGAAGCTTTCTTT; CDR3: CASSPASGSTEAFF
V: TRBV11-3; size: many; D: -; J: TRBJ2-1; DNA: TGTGCCAGCAGCCCACCCATCCGTGGCGATGAGCAGTTCTTC; CDR3: CASSPPIRGDEQFF
V: TRBV24-1; size: -; D: TRBD2; J: TRBJ2-3; DNA: TGTGCCACCAGTGGGACTAGCGGGAGTGATGTAGATACGCAGTATTTT; CDR3: CATSGTSGSDVDTQYF